The 15 T cell receptor beta chains below all came from one sample that was sequenced in a study of response to subunit inactivated influenza vaccine. TCRdb recomputed calls from the RT-PCR reads with MiXCR, one row per CDR3 protein. The sample lists around 570,000 distinct CDR3 sequences, around 11% occurring once. This sample also appeared in a second study, on T cells expressing NK-cell markers. Turning to that study: Researchers built TCR beta cDNA using 5'RACE template switching with UMIs.

The sample was PBMCs from blood, taken on the day of vaccination. These receptors were collected from a man aged 45-60 years who received an inactivated influenza vaccine.

This clonotype appeared a few times. This chain joins TRBV7-2 and TRBJ2-3; D not resolved. The CDR3 is 16 amino acids. In germline, CDR1 is SGHTA, CDR2 FQGNSA. V lost 1 base to trimming and J lost 0 bases, with 11 bases between them. The CDR3 bases are TGTGCCAGCAGCTTAGTGGCTGCCACTAGCACAGATACGCAGTATTTT. Translation gives CASSLVAATSTDTQYF.

The chain combines TRBV14 with TRBJ1-2; D may be TRBD1 (6 bases). This CDR3 contains 14 residues. Germline CDR1 is SGHDN and CDR2 is FVKESK. Trimming left V 1 base short and J 5 bases short, with 11 bases between. The CDR3 loop is CASSQVSGQYGYTF. CDR3 in DNA: TGTGCCAGCAGCCAAGTGAGCGGACAGTATGGCTACACCTTC. The whole variable domain, filled in from reference TRBV14 and TRBJ1-2, reads EAGVTQFPSHSVIEKGQTVTLRCDPISGHDNLYWYRRVMGKEIKFLLHFVKESKQDESGMPNNRFLAERTGGTYSTLKVQPAELEDSGVYFCASSQVSGQYGYTFGSGTRLTVV.

This clonotype was found a few times. The V gene is TRBV5-8, the J gene TRBJ2-3; D possibly matches TRBD1 or TRBD2 (5 bases each). Trimming removed 3 bases from V and 1 base from J, with 18 bases in between. From germline, CDR1 is SGHTS and CDR2 YDEGEE. This CDR3 spans 17 amino acids. The CDR3 spells CASSSGGASLGTDTQYF. Here the CDR3 DNA reads TGTGCCAGCAGCTCGGGTGGGGCTAGCTTAGGCACAGATACGCAGTATTTT.

There are a few counts of this clonotype. V usage is TRBV12-3 or TRBV12-4 and J usage is TRBJ2-6; no reliable D call. V shed 7 bases and J shed 2 bases, with 15 bases lying between them. CDR3 length: 16 residues. The CDR3 loop reads CASIRRRDTGANVLTF. The CDR3 nucleotides read TGTGCCAGCATCCGAAGAAGGGATACTGGGGCCAACGTCCTGACTTTC.

The chain recombines TRBV2 with TRBJ2-7; no reliable D call. V was cut by 3 bases and J by 3 bases, with 6 bases left in between. The CDR3 is made up of 12 amino acids. Germline CDR1 and CDR2: SNHLY and FYNNEI. The CDR3 sequence: CASSDHSYEQYF. The DNA of the CDR3 is TGTGCCAGCAGTGATCACAGCTACGAGCAGTACTTC.

A few counts support this clonotype. The chain couples TRBV4-1 to TRBJ2-7; D is uncertain. Trimming removed 0 bases from V and 3 bases from J, with 12 bases in between. This CDR3 has 15 amino acids. Germline CDR1 is MGHRA and CDR2 is YSYEKL. CDR3 in DNA: TGCGCCAGCAGCCAAGAAGTTCTGTCGGGCTACGAGCAGTACTTC. Residues: CASSQEVLSGYEQYF.

There are many counts of this clonotype. The rearrangement links TRBV10-3 to TRBJ1-1; TRBD1 matches at 8 bases. The V and J ends lost 6 bases and 0 bases, in that order; junction bases with no gene match: 9. The length of the CDR3 is 16 residues. Germline-derived CDR1 and CDR2 are ENHRY and SYGVKD. CDR3 in amino acids: CAIRPRDRRMNTEAFF. CDR3 bases: TGTGCCATCAGACCCCGGGACAGGCGCATGAACACTGAAGCTTTCTTT.

This clonotype has just one count. The V and J genes are TRBV7-2 and TRBJ2-5; 11 nucleotides line up with TRBD1. This CDR3 spans 16 amino acids. Germline V CDR1 and CDR2: SGHTA, FQGNSA. V lost 1 base to trimming and J lost 5 bases; unmatched junction nucleotides: 6. This CDR3 reads CASSLGTGGGMETQYF. In DNA form, the CDR3 reads TGTGCCAGCAGCTTAGGGACAGGGGGCGGGATGGAGACCCAGTACTTC.

This clonotype was picked up a small number of times. The chain uses TRBV7-9 and TRBJ1-1; 9 bases are shared with TRBD1. CDR3 length equals 16 residues. V shed 5 bases and J 9 bases; nucleotides not matched to a gene: 16. Per the germline V gene, CDR1 is SEHNR and CDR2 is FQNEAQ (reference sequence). This CDR3 reads CASSGNHAAGTGKAFF. The CDR3 region has the DNA TGTGCCAGCAGCGGAAACCATGCGGCCGGGACAGGGAAAGCTTTCTTT.

In its sample, this clonotype was seen many times. The chain combines TRBV7-2 with TRBJ2-7, with 7 bases fitting TRBD1. The CDR3 length is 13 residues. The germline V gene has CDR1 SGHTA and CDR2 FQGNSA. Germline trimming cut 5 bases from V and 0 bases from J; bases unmatched to any gene: 1. In DNA, the CDR3 is TGTGCCAGCAGCCGACAGGGCTCCTACGAGCAGTACTTC. Its translation is CASSRQGSYEQYF.

This clonotype was detected ten times or more. The rearrangement links TRBV27 to TRBJ2-7; 8 positions match TRBD2. The CDR3 covers 16 residues. Germline trimming cut 2 bases from V and 4 bases from J; bases unmatched to any gene: 10. Germline-derived CDR1 and CDR2 are MNHEY and SMNVEV (reference sequence). DNA for the CDR3: TGTGCCAGCAGTTTAGATCCTCGGGGGGGGATATACGAGCAGTACTTC. Its translation: CASSLDPRGGIYEQYF.

This clonotype occurred a few times. The J gene is TRBJ2-3, the V gene TRBV7-2, with D possibly being TRBD2 (5 bases). This CDR3 is built from 15 residues. V shed 5 bases and J shed 0 bases, with 12 bases lying between them. Germline V lookup: CDR1 SGHTA, CDR2 FQGNSA. The CDR3 sequence: CASSRSRASTDTQYF. CDR3 DNA sequence: TGTGCCAGCAGCCGATCGCGGGCTAGCACAGATACGCAGTATTTT.

This clonotype was detected ten times or more. In DNA, the CDR3 is TGCGCCAGCAGCTCAGGACAGGGGGGAAATTCACCCCTCCACTTT. It is translated as CASSSGQGGNSPLHF. The chain couples TRBV5-1 to TRBJ1-6; TRBD1 aligns across 10 bases. The germline V gene has CDR1 SGHRS and CDR2 YFSETQ. V dropped 3 bases and J dropped 7; count of bases not matched to a gene: 4. The CDR3 runs 15 residues.

This clonotype was counted at least ten times. This chain links TRBV6-6 with TRBJ2-3, with D perhaps assigned TRBD1 or TRBD2 (5 bases each). The CDR3 totals 13 residues. Trimming pared 10 bases from V and 5 bases from J, leaving 16 bases between. CDR1 and CDR2 (germline): MNHNY, SVGAGI (reference sequence). The CDR3 bases are TGTGCCACAGCAGGGAGAGGGGAAGATACGCAGTATTTT. It yields the protein CATAGRGEDTQYF.

This clonotype has just a few counts. This chain uses TRBV20-1 with TRBJ2-5; D unclear. This CDR3 is 14 amino acids long. Between the trimmed V and J ends, which lost 7 bases and 1 base, there was a span of 16 bases. The germline V gene has CDR1 DFQATT and CDR2 SNEGSKA (reference sequence). The CDR3 sequence is CSDTVYLAQETQYF. In DNA form, the CDR3 reads TGCAGTGACACGGTCTACCTTGCCCAAGAGACCCAGTACTTC.